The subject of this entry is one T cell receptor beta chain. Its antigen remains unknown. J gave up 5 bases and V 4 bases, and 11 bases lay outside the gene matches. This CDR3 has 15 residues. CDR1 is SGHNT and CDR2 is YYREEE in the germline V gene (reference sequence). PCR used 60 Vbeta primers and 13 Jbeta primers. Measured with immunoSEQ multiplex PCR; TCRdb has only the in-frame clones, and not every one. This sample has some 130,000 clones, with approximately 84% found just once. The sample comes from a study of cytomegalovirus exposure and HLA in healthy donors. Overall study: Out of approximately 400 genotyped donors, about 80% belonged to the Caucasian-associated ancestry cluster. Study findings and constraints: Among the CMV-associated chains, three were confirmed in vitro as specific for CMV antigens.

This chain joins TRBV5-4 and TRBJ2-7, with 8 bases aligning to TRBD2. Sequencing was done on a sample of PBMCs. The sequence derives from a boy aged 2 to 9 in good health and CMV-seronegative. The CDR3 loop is CASSTSGTRVNEQYF. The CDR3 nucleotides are TGTGCCAGCAGCACATCGGGGACTAGGGTGAACGAGCAGTACTTC.